This T cell receptor (beta chain) was obtained from a study of identical twins. General study findings and limits: Fewer insertions characterized abundant cord blood beta clonotypes, whereas memory repertoires showed none. Some out-of-frame alpha sequences were shared by twins, and these showed excess low generation probability.

A remark on this clonotype: Antigen specificity is unknown.

CDR1 MDHEN and CDR2 SYDVKM come from the germline V gene. The J segment lost 5 bases and the V segment lost 5 bases, leaving 10 bases of the junction unmatched. The CDR3 totals 15 residues. TCRdb reprocessed the 5' RACE reads with MiXCR, giving one entry per CDR3 protein. Of about 890,000 distinct CDR3 sequences listed, roughly 12% are singletons. The same sample was also used in a study of yellow fever vaccine responses in identical twins.

This receptor was identified in a woman aged 18-30 years in good health. Sequenced material: PBMCs. The V and J genes are TRBV28 and TRBJ2-5; 8 nucleotides match TRBD1. CDR3 residues: CASSLRQGNMETQYF. In DNA, the CDR3 is TGTGCCAGCAGTCTACGACAGGGGAACATGGAGACCCAGTACTTC.